This TCR beta chain was found in a study of identical twins. This clonotype was picked up many times. The donor group consisted entirely of healthy Caucasians. TCRdb re-called the 5' RACE reads through MiXCR, storing one row per CDR3 protein. The sample has hundreds of thousands of distinct CDR3 sequences; 21% are singletons. The germline V and J ends were trimmed by 0 bases and 2 bases, with 9 bases remaining between them. CDR3 length: 14 amino acids. The germline V gene encodes CDR1 SGDLS and CDR2 YYNGEE. This same sample was also taken into another study, of T cells expressing NK-cell markers. That report adds: For about 6 donors, the dominant NKG2C+ clonotypes made up about 1.0-7.5% of their CD8+ T cells.

The sequencing sample was made of PBMCs. The sequence was obtained from a young woman in good health. The chain is built from TRBV9 and TRBJ2-7; D remains ambiguous. CDR3 loop: CASSVGGDTYEQYF. Written as DNA, the CDR3 is TGTGCCAGCAGCGTAGGAGGCGATACCTACGAGCAGTACTTC.